These 14 T cell receptor beta chains were sequenced from one sample in a study of blood T cell repertoires in COVID-19. Clones were read by immunoSEQ multiplex PCR, and TCRdb kept only the in-frame ones, dropping some. Here the sample spans over 80,000 clones, more than 80% being singletons. Sequencing was carried out using peripheral blood. These receptors were taken from a woman aged 70-85 years with acute or convalescent COVID-19.

The rearrangement links TRBV3-1 (or the pseudogene TRBV3-2) to TRBJ1-1; a possible D gene is TRBD1 (5 bases). Trimming removed 3 bases at V and 7 bases at J, with 9 bases between. In germline, CDR1 is LGHDT, CDR2 YNNKEL (reference sequence). The CDR3 runs to 12 residues. The CDR3 nucleotides are TGTGCCAGCAGCCATGGGGCAGTTGAAGCTTTCTTT. As protein: CASSHGAVEAFF.

This clone has a single count. The J gene is TRBJ2-1, the V gene TRBV7-3; TRBD2 agrees at 9 bases. The CDR3 consists of 15 residues. CDR1 and CDR2 (germline): SGHTA, FQGTGA. The V and J ends lost 1 base and 5 bases, in that order; junction bases with no gene match: 3. The CDR3 region is CASSLSGRGNNEQFF. CDR3 DNA sequence: TGTGCCAGCAGCTTAAGCGGGAGGGGAAACAATGAGCAGTTCTTC.

The chain employs TRBV5-6 and TRBJ2-1, with TRBD2 matching over 13 bases. CDR3 length: 15 residues. The germline V gene has CDR1 SGHDT and CDR2 YYEEEE. The junction had 7 bases not matched to a gene; V was cut back by 3 bases and J by 10 bases. For the CDR3, the DNA is TGTGCCAGCAGCTGGACTAGCGGGAGCTTATGGGAGCAGTTCTTC. Protein product: CASSWTSGSLWEQFF.

V gene TRBV6-5 combines with J gene TRBJ2-1; 13 nucleotides agree with TRBD2. CDR1 is MNHEY and CDR2 is SVGAGI in the germline V gene. J lost 6 bases, V lost 2 bases, and 4 bases had no gene match. The CDR3 length is 16 residues. The CDR3 here is CASSYLTSGGGNEQFF. The CDR3 coding sequence is TGTGCCAGCAGTTACCTAACTAGCGGGGGGGGCAATGAGCAGTTCTTC.

V and J are TRBV28 and TRBJ2-2; TRBD2 matches at 7 bases. This CDR3 region has 17 residues. In germline, CDR1 is MDHEN, CDR2 SYDVKM. V lost 0 bases, J lost 2 bases, and 6 bases stayed unmatched. The CDR3 protein is CASSLWSSGLNTGELFF. CDR3 coding DNA: TGTGCCAGCAGTTTATGGTCTAGCGGATTAAACACCGGGGAGCTGTTTTTT.

The chain links TRBV9 to TRBJ2-1; D perhaps matches TRBD2 (6 bases). Between the trimmed V and J ends, which lost 5 bases and 4 bases, there was a span of 25 bases. Germline CDR1 and CDR2: SGDLS and YYNGEE. The CDR3 sequence is 18 residues long. The CDR3 nucleotides read TGTGCCAGCAGACCCGACTTAGCGGAACCCCCTCGGTACAATGAGCAGTTCTTC. It specifies CASRPDLAEPPRYNEQFF.

The gene calls are TRBV10-3 and TRBJ2-1; 11 bases align to TRBD2. CDR1 is ENHRY, CDR2 SYGVKD, per germline. There are 14 residues in the CDR3. The ends lost 6 bases at V and 9 bases at J; junction bases unmatched: 7. CDR3 residues: CAIRNTSGSSEQFF. The CDR3 DNA reads as TGTGCCATCAGAAATACTAGCGGGAGTAGTGAGCAGTTCTTC.

The chain joins TRBV28 to TRBJ1-2, with D unresolved. CDR3 length: 12 amino acids. The ends were cut back, 10 bases at V and 7 bases at J, with 16 bases in the middle. CDR1 is MDHEN and CDR2 is SYDVKM in the germline V gene. This CDR3 is CATRRAGVGYTF. The CDR3 nucleotides are TGTGCCACCCGGCGGGCTGGAGTTGGCTACACCTTC.

The V call is TRBV28, the J call TRBJ2-1, with 11 positions matching TRBD1. The CDR3 is 15 residues long. Germline trimming cut 3 bases from V and 9 bases from J; bases unmatched to any gene: 7. Germline lookup yields CDR1 MDHEN and CDR2 SYDVKM. The CDR3 sequence: CASSFLGTGGFEQFF. For the CDR3, the DNA is TGTGCCAGCAGTTTTTTAGGGACAGGGGGGTTTGAGCAGTTCTTC.

The chain links TRBV28 to TRBJ1-2; 9 bases align to TRBD1. The CDR3 totals 14 residues. With V trimmed by 3 bases and J by 8 bases, 7 bases remained unmatched. The germline CDR1 and CDR2 sequences are MDHEN and SYDVKM. The CDR3, as DNA: TGTGCCAGCAGTTTTAAACAGGGGGCGAACGGCTACACCTTC. This translates into CASSFKQGANGYTF.

The chain employs TRBV7-6 and TRBJ1-5, with TRBD1 matching 9 bases. V gave up 1 base and J gave up 6 bases; unmatched junction bases: 4. This CDR3 is 15 amino acids long. CDR1 is SGHVS, CDR2 FNYEAQ, per germline. Written as DNA, the CDR3 is TGTGCCAGCAGCTTAGGGGACAGGGAAAGTCAGCCCCAGCATTTT. Residues: CASSLGDRESQPQHF.

The V gene is TRBV5-1, the J gene TRBJ1-2, with D perhaps TRBD1 (6 bases). The germline V gene has CDR1 SGHRS and CDR2 YFSETQ. This CDR3 region has 15 residues. Trimming cost V 1 base and J 3 bases, with 13 bases left between them. The CDR3 DNA follows: TGCGCCAGCAGCTTGTTTGGACAGCCTGACTATGGCTACACCTTC. Translated: CASSLFGQPDYGYTF.

This clone was observed a few times. This chain links TRBV7-8 with TRBJ1-5; 8 bases map to TRBD1. V was clipped by 5 bases and J by 4 bases; unmatched bases: 4. From germline, CDR1 is SGHVS and CDR2 FQNEAQ. There are 14 residues in the CDR3. The CDR3 protein is CASSENRGNQPQHF. The CDR3 DNA is TGTGCCAGCAGCGAGAACAGGGGGAATCAGCCCCAGCATTTT.

The genes are TRBV24-1 and TRBJ2-1; 8 nucleotides line up with TRBD1. The CDR3 consists of 11 residues. J gave up 16 bases and V 4 bases, and 5 bases lay outside the gene matches. CDR1 and CDR2 from the germline V gene are KGHDR and SFDVKD. In DNA form, the CDR3 reads TGTGCCACCAGTGACTGGACAGGGTTTTTCTTC. Its protein is CATSDWTGFFF.